This TCR beta chain was recorded in a study of type 1 regulatory T cells. Turning to the study itself: An in vitro protocol generated T-allo10, a Tr1-enriched, alloantigen-specific CD4 T cell product.

Graft donor-derived T-allo10 cells were described as host-alloantigen-specific, anergic, and alloantigen-specifically suppressive. Note on this clonotype: Its antigen is not known.

The CDR3 has 13 residues. Between the trimmed V and J ends, which lost 6 bases and 6 bases, there was a span of 11 bases. Germline-derived CDR1 and CDR2 are MNHEY and SVGAGI. Each CDR3 protein is one row after TCRdb ran MiXCR on the reads. In the table there are some 25,000 distinct CDR3 sequences, roughly 72% of which are singletons. The sequence came from a human donor in good health. Source material: cultured T cells, either the whole culture or a sorted T cell fraction (not recorded which). Subset described: Tr1-enriched cell product generated in vitro against host alloantigens. The chain recombines TRBV6-5 with TRBJ2-2; no clear D gene. The CDR3 nucleotides are TGTGCCAGCAGATCTGGAAACCCCGGGGAGCTGTTTTTT. This encodes CASRSGNPGELFF.